The entry below gives a single T cell receptor (beta chain) sequence along with its context. What it binds is unknown. Sequencing used immunoSEQ multiplex PCR; TCRdb keeps in-frame clones, though not all of them. Here the sample spans 50,000 to 80,000 clones, over 75% being singletons. The data derive from a study of vaccination effects on CD4 cells after COVID-19. Once cultured for about 9 days, the cells underwent separation to obtain CD4+ T cells. All participants had two doses of either the BNT162b2 or mRNA-1273 vaccine. V was shortened by 6 bases and J by 5 bases, with 18 bases between the two germline ends. The CDR3 is 16 amino acids. Germline CDR1 and CDR2: SGHKS and YYEKEE (reference sequence).

The sample in question was CD4+ T cells from PBMCs cultured without peptide, obtained after COVID-19 vaccination. The TCR was taken from a human donor who received a COVID-19 vaccine. This chain uses TRBV5-5 with TRBJ1-6; D is unresolved. CDR3 DNA: TGTGCCAGCACCATTACTCGGACGGGGAATAATTCACCCCTCCACTTT. Residues: CASTITRTGNNSPLHF.